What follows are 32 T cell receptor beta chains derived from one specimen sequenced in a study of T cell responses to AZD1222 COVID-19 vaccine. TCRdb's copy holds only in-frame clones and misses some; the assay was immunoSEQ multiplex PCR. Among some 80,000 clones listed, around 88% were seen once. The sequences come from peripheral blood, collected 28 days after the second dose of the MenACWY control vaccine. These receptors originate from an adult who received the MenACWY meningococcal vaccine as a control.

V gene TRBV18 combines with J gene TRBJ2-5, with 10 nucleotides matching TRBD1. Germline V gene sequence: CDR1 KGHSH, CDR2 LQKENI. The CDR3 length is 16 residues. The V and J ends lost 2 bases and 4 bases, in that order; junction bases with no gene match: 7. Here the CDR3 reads CASSPSRDRGSETQYF. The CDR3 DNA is TGTGCCAGCTCACCATCCCGGGACAGGGGCTCAGAGACCCAGTACTTC.

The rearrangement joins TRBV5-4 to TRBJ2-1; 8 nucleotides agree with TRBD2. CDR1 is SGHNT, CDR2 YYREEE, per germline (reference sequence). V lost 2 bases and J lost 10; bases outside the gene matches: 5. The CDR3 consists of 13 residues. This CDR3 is CASSFVIAGEQFF. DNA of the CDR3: TGTGCCAGCAGCTTTGTCATAGCGGGGGAGCAGTTCTTC. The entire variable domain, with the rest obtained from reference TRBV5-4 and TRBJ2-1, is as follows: ETGVTQSPTHLIKTRGQQVTLRCSSQSGHNTVSWYQQALGQGPQFIFQYYREEENGRGNFPPRFSGLQFPNYSSELNVNALELDDSALYLCASSFVIAGEQFFGPGTRLTVL.

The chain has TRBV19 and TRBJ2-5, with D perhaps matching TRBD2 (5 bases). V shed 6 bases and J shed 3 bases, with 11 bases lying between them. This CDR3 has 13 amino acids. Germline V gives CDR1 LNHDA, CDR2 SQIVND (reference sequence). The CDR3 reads CASRQRTEETQYF. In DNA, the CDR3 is TGTGCCAGTAGGCAGCGGACGGAAGAGACCCAGTACTTC.

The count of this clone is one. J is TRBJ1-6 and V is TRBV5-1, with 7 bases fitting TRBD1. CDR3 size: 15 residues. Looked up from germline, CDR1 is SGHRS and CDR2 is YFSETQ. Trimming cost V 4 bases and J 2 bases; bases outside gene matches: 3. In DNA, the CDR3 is TGCGCCAGCAGCCAAGGACAGGCCTATAATTCACCCCTCCACTTT. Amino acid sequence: CASSQGQAYNSPLHF.

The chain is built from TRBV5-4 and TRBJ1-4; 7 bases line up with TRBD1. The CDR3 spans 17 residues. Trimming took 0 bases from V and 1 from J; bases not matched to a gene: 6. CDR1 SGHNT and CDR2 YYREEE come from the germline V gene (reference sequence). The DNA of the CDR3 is TGTGCCAGCAGCTTGGAGGCCAGGGGGAAAACTAATGAAAAACTGTTTTTT. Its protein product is CASSLEARGKTNEKLFF.

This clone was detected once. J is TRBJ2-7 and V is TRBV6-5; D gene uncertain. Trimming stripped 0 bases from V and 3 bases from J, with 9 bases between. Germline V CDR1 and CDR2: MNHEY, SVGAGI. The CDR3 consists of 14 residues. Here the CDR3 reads CASSYSRQVYEQYF. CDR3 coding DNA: TGTGCCAGCAGTTACTCGAGGCAGGTCTACGAGCAGTACTTC.

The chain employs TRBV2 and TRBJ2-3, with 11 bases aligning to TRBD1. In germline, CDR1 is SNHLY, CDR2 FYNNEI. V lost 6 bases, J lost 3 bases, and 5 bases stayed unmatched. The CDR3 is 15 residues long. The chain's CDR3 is CASRTGTGGTDTQYF. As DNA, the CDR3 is TGTGCCAGCAGGACCGGGACAGGGGGGACAGATACGCAGTATTTT.

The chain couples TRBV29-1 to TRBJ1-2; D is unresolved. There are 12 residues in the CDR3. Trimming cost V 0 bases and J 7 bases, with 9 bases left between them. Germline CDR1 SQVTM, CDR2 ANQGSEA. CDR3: CSVEDPKFGYTF. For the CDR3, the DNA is TGCAGCGTTGAAGATCCGAAGTTTGGCTACACCTTC. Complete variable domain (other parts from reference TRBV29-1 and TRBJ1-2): SAVISQKPSRDICQRGTSLTIQCQVDSQVTMMFWYRQQPGQSLTLIATANQGSEATYESGFVIDKFPISRPNLTFSTLTVSNMSPEDSSIYLCSVEDPKFGYTFGSGTRLTVV.

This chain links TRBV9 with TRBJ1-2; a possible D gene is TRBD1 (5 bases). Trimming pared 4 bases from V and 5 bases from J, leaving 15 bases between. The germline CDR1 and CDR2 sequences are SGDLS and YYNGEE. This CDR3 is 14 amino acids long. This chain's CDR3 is CASSPNVGEYGYTF. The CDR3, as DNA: TGTGCCAGCAGCCCAAATGTGGGGGAATATGGCTACACCTTC.

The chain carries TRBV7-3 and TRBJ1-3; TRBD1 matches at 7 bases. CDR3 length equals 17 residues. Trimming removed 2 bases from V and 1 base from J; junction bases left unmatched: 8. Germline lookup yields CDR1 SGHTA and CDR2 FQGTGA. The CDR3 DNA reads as TGTGCCAGCAGCTTATACCCAACAGGGGCGTCTGGAAACACCATATATTTT. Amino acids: CASSLYPTGASGNTIYF.

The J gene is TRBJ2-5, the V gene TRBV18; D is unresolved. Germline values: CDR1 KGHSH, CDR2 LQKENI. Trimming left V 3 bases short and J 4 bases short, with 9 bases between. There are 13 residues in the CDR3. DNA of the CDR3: TGTGCCAGCTCACCCGGATCTATAGAGACCCAGTACTTC. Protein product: CASSPGSIETQYF.

The DNA for the CDR3 is TGTGCCAGTAGTATCGACAGAAGGGACACTGAAGCTTTCTTT. Amino acids: CASSIDRRDTEAFF. This rearrangement joins TRBV19 to TRBJ1-1; D may be TRBD1 (5 bases). The germline CDR1 and CDR2 sequences are LNHDA and SQIVND (reference sequence). V lost 3 bases and J lost 3, with 11 bases in between. This CDR3 contains 14 residues.

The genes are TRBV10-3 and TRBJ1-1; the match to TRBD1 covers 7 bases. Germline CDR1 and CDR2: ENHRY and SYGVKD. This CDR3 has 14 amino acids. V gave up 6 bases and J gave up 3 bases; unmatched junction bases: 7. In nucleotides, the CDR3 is TGTGCCATCAGGACAGGGAAATGGGACACTGAAGCTTTCTTT. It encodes CAIRTGKWDTEAFF.

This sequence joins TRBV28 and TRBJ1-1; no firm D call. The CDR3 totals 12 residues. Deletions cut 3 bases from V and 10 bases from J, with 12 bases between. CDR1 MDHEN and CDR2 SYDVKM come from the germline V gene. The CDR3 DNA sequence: TGTGCCAGCAGTTTTTTATCGGGGTTAGCTTTCTTT. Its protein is CASSFLSGLAFF.

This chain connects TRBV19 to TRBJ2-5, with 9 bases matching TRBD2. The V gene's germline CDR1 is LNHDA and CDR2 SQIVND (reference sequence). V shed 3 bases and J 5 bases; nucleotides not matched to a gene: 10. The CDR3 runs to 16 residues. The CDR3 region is CASSMLAGEDRETQYF. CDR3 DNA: TGTGCCAGTAGTATGTTAGCGGGGGAGGACCGGGAGACCCAGTACTTC.

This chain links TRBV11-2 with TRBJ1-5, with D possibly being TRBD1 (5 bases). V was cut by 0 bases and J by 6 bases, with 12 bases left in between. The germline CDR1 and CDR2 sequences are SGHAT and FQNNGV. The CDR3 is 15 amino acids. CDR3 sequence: CASSLDMGPGQPQHF. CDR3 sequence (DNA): TGTGCCAGCAGCTTAGATATGGGACCGGGTCAGCCCCAGCATTTT.

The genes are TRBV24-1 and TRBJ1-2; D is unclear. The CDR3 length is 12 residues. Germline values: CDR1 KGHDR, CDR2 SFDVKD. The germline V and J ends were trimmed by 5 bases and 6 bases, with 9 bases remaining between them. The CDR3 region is CATSGAAHGYTF. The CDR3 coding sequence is TGTGCCACCAGTGGGGCAGCACATGGCTACACCTTC.

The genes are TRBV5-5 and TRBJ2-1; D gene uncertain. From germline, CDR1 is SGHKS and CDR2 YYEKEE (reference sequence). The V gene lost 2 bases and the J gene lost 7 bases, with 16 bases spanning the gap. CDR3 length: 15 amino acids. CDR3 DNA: TGTGCCAGCAGCTTTTGGGCGGCAGAAGAGAATGAGCAGTTCTTC. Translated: CASSFWAAEENEQFF.

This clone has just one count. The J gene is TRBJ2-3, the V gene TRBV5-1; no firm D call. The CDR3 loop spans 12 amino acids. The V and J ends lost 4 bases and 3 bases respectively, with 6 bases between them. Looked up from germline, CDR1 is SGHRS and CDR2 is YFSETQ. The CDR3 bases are TGCGCCAGCAGCCTGGAAACAGATACGCAGTATTTT. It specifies CASSLETDTQYF.

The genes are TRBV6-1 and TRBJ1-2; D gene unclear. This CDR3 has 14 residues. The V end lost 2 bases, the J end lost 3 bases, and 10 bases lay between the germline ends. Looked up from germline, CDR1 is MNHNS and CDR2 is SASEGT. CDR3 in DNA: TGTGCCAGCAGTGAACCCGGGTTGGACTATGGCTACACCTTC. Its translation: CASSEPGLDYGYTF.

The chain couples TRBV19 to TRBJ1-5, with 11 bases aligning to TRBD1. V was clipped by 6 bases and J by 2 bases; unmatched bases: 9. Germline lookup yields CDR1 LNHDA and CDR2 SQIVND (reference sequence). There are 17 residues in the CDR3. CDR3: CASSFTGTGGRNQPQHF. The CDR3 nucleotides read TGTGCCAGTAGCTTTACCGGGACAGGGGGTCGCAATCAGCCCCAGCATTTT.

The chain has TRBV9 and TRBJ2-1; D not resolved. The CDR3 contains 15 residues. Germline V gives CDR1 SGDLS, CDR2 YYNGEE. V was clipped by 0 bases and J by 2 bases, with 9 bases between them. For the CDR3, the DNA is TGTGCCAGCAGCGTAGAACGGCAGGCCTACAATGAGCAGTTCTTC. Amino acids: CASSVERQAYNEQFF. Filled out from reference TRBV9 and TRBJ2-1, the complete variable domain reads DSGVTQTPKHLITATGQRVTLRCSPRSGDLSVYWYQQSLDQGLQFLIQYYNGEERAKGNILERFSAQQFPDLHSELNLSSLELGDSALYFCASSVERQAYNEQFFGPGTRLTVL.

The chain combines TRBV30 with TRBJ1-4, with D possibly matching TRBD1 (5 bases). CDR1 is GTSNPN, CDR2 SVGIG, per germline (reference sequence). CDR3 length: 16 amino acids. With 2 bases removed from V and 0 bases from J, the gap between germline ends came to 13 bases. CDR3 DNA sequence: TGTGCCTGGAGTCTAGACAGAATTCCAACTAATGAAAAACTGTTTTTT. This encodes CAWSLDRIPTNEKLFF.

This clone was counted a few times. The CDR3 loop reads CASGLKGTPGNTIYF. The CDR3 nucleotides are TGTGCCAGCGGATTGAAGGGGACTCCGGGAAACACCATATATTTT. The genes are TRBV28 and TRBJ1-3, with D possibly being TRBD1 (5 bases). The CDR3 runs to 15 residues. CDR1 is MDHEN and CDR2 is SYDVKM in the germline V gene. Trimming pared 8 bases from V and 4 bases from J, leaving 18 bases between. The full variable domain, rest sourced from reference TRBV28 and TRBJ1-3, is DVKVTQSSRYLVKRTGEKVFLECVQDMDHENMFWYRQDPGLGLRLIYFSYDVKMKEKGDIPEGYSVSREKKERFSLILESASTNQTSMYLCASGLKGTPGNTIYFGEGSWLTVV.

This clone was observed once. The CDR3 DNA follows: TGTGCCAGCAGCTTAGGGACCTGGGGCGGACAGCCCCAGCATTTT. It translates to CASSLGTWGGQPQHF. The chain carries TRBV11-2 and TRBJ1-5; possibly TRBD1 for D (5 bases). Germline V CDR1 and CDR2: SGHAT, FQNNGV. The CDR3 runs 15 residues. V lost 1 base, J lost 7 bases, and 14 bases lay in between.

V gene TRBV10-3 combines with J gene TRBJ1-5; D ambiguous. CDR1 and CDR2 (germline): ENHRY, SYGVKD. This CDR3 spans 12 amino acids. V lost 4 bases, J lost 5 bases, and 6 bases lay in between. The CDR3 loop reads CAISAGDQPQHF. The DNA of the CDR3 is TGTGCCATCAGTGCAGGAGATCAGCCCCAGCATTTT.

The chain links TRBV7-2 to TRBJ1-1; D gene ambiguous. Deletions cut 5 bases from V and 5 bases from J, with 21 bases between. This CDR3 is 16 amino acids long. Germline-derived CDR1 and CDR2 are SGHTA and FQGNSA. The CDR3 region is CASSPRAGSLRTEAFF. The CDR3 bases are TGTGCCAGCAGCCCGAGGGCGGGAAGTTTGAGAACTGAAGCTTTCTTT.

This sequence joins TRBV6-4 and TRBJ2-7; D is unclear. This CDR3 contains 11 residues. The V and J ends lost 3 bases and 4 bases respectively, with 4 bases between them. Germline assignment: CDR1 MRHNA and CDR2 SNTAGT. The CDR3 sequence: CASSEGYEQYF. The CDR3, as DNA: TGTGCCAGCAGTGAGGGGTACGAGCAGTACTTC.

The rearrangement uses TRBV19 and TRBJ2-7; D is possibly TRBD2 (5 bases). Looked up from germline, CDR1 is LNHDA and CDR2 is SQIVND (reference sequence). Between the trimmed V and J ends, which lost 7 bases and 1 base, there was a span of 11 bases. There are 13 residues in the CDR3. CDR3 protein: CASTAGNSYEQYF. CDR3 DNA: TGTGCCAGTACGGCCGGGAATTCCTACGAGCAGTACTTC.

The CDR3 DNA reads TGTGCCAGCAGCCCCCGGGCAGGGGGCGAGAGGACTGAAGCTTTCTTT. Protein product: CASSPRAGGERTEAFF. The chain couples TRBV7-3 to TRBJ1-1; 8 bases are a match to TRBD1. CDR1 and CDR2 (germline): SGHTA, FQGTGA. The CDR3 runs 16 residues. V lost 5 bases and J lost 5; bases outside the gene matches: 13. Full variable domain (outside the CDR3, taken from reference TRBV7-3 and TRBJ1-1): GAGVSQTPSNKVTEKGKYVELRCDPISGHTALYWYRQSLGQGPEFLIYFQGTGAADDSGLPNDRFFAVRPEGSVSTLKIQRTERGDSAVYLCASSPRAGGERTEAFFGQGTRLTVV.

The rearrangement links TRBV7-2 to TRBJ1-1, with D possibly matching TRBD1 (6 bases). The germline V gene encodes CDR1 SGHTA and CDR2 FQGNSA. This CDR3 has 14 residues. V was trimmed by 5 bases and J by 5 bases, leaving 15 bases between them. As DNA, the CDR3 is TGTGCCAGCAGCCCGGGGGCGGGTCGTACTGAAGCTTTCTTT. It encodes CASSPGAGRTEAFF.

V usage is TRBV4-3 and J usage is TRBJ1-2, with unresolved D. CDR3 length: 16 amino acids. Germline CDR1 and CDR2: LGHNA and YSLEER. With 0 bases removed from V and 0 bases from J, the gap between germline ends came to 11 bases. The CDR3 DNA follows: TGCGCCAGCAGCCAAGATCCCGACGTAGCTAACTATGGCTACACCTTC. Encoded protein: CASSQDPDVANYGYTF.